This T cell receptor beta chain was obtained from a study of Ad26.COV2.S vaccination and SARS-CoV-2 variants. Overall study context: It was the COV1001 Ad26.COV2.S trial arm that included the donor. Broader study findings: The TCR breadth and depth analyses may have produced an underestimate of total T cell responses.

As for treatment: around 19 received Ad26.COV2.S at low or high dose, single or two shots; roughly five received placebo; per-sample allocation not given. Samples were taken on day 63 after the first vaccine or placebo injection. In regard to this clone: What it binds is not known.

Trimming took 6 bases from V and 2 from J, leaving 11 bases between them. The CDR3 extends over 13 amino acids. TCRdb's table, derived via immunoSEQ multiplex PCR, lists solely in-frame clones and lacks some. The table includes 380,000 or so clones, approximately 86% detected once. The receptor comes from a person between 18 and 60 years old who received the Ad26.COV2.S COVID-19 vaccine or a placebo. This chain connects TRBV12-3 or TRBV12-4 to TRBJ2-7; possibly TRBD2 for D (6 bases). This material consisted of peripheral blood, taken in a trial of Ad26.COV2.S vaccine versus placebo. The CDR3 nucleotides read TGTGCCAGCAGCTCGGCGGGGCCCTACGAGCAGTACTTC. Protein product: CASSSAGPYEQYF.